The rows below give T cell receptor beta chains drawn from one sample of a study of blood T cell repertoires in COVID-19. The data were produced by immunoSEQ multiplex PCR, yet TCRdb's version contains in-frame clones alone and is incomplete. The repertoire holds about 150,000 clones, with around 82% as singletons. Material: peripheral blood. These receptors all come from a man older than 75 with COVID-19, enrolled during active disease. The CDR3 runs from the conserved cysteine through the conserved F or W. The order of the fields is clone size, J gene, D gene, V gene, CDR3 protein, CDR3 DNA. The D gene is left open where the match is weak. Clone size is given for some rows only: seen once, a few or many times, or a class if the clone is expanded.

. TRBJ2-6 . TRBV6-5 CASSYAGSGANVLTF TGTGCCAGCAGTTACGCCGGGTCTGGGGCCAACGTCCTGACTTTC
. TRBJ1-1 . TRBV29-1 CSAGGTLNTEAFF TGCAGCGCCGGGGGGACATTGAACACTGAAGCTTTCTTT
. TRBJ1-1 . TRBV5-6 CASSLSLWARNTEAFF TGTGCCAGCAGCTTGAGTCTGTGGGCGCGAAACACTGAAGCTTTCTTT
. TRBJ1-4 . TRBV14 CASSQVQLNEKLFF TGTGCCAGCAGCCAAGTACAGTTGAATGAAAAACTGTTTTTT
. TRBJ1-4 . TRBV19 CASSINSIIEKLFF TGTGCCAGTAGTATCAACTCCATAATCGAAAAACTGTTTTTT
. TRBJ2-7 . TRBV5-8 CASSLDLGDEQYF TGTGCCAGCAGCTTGGATCTCGGGGACGAGCAGTACTTC
. TRBJ2-3 . TRBV12-5 CASGLDRGTDTQYF TGTGCTAGTGGTTTAGACAGAGGCACAGATACGCAGTATTTT
few TRBJ2-1 TRBD2 TRBV7-6 CASSPTSGGYNEQFF TGTGCCAGCAGCCCTACTAGCGGGGGTTACAATGAGCAGTTCTTC
. TRBJ2-7 . TRBV18 CASSPGTVTYEQYF TGTGCCAGCTCACCAGGGACTGTTACCTACGAGCAGTACTTC
. TRBJ1-1 . TRBV21-1 CASSKGGQGAVNTEAFF TGTGCCAGCAGCAAAGGGGGCCAGGGGGCTGTAAACACTGAAGCTTTCTTT
once TRBJ1-4 . TRBV6-5 CASSQGYKGEKLFF TGTGCCAGCAGTCAGGGGTATAAGGGTGAAAAACTGTTTTTT
few TRBJ2-7 . TRBV5-6 CASSPLGRDEQYF TGTGCCAGCAGCCCTCTAGGTCGGGACGAGCAGTACTTC
. TRBJ1-2 . TRBV19 CASSTVRQGGGYTF TGTGCCAGTAGTACAGTAAGGCAGGGAGGCGGCTACACCTTC
. TRBJ2-5 TRBD2 TRBV4-1 CASSRMGERGGQETQYF TGCGCCAGCAGCCGGATGGGGGAGCGGGGGGGCCAGGAGACCCAGTACTTC
. TRBJ1-5 . TRBV10-2 CASSEQGNQPQHF TGCGCCAGCAGTGAGCAGGGCAATCAGCCCCAGCATTTT
. TRBJ2-1 TRBD2 TRBV24-1 CATSDPGLAGEGQFF TGTGCCACCAGTGATCCGGGACTAGCGGGGGAAGGCCAGTTCTTC
. TRBJ1-1 TRBD1 TRBV7-6 CASSLSGQGVVVGTEAFF TGTGCCAGCAGCTTATCCGGACAGGGGGTTGTCGTGGGCACTGAAGCTTTCTTT
. TRBJ1-1 . TRBV12-3/TRBV12-4 CASSLAESLKAFF TGTGCCAGCAGTTTGGCGGAAAGTCTGAAAGCTTTCTTT
few TRBJ1-2 TRBD1 TRBV15 CATSSLEGAPFYGYTF TGTGCCACCAGCAGCCTCGAGGGGGCTCCATTCTATGGCTACACCTTC
once TRBJ1-4 TRBD1 TRBV5-1 CASSSGQGYEKLFF TGCGCCAGCAGCTCGGGACAGGGGTATGAAAAACTGTTTTTT
. TRBJ1-6 . TRBV9 CASGENLAAVSPLHF TGTGCCAGCGGGGAAAATCTAGCGGCGGTTTCACCCCTCCACTTT
. TRBJ1-1 TRBD1 TRBV15 CATSRVIGQGRAFF TGTGCCACCAGCAGAGTTATAGGACAGGGAAGAGCTTTCTTT
once TRBJ1-4 . TRBV5-1 CASTTGTSGEKLFF TGCGCCAGCACGACAGGTACCTCGGGGGAAAAACTGTTTTTT
. TRBJ1-4 . TRBV19 CASQGGGGSEKLFF TGTGCCAGTCAAGGCGGGGGGGGTTCTGAAAAACTGTTTTTT
. TRBJ2-5 TRBD2 TRBV24-1 CATSDSGLAGDETQYF TGTGCCACCAGTGATTCGGGACTAGCGGGGGATGAGACCCAGTACTTC